Below are 12 T cell receptor beta chains sequenced from a single sample in a study of cytomegalovirus exposure and HLA in healthy donors (dated by TCRdb to about 2017). The protocol used for the library was the immunoSEQ multiplex PCR assay. For the multiplex PCR, a mixture combining 60 forward primers for TCR Vbeta segments and 13 reverse primers for TCR Jbeta segments was used. TCRdb took over this immuneACCESS table, retaining in-frame rearrangements with V and J assigned. Such tables are incomplete; in checked studies, under half of the missing clones stem from an unresolved V gene, and the remainder is unexplained. Across this sample there are 150,000 or so clones, with over 70% seen only once. About 6.7% of the sample lies in the top ten. The specimen was PBMCs. These receptors all stem from a woman in her forties in good health and CMV-seropositive.

The rearrangement joins TRBV7-9 to TRBJ2-3; TRBD2 might be the D (5 bases). The CDR3 length is 17 residues. Trimming left V 1 base short and J 0 bases short, with 14 bases between. Germline values: CDR1 SEHNR, CDR2 FQNEAQ (reference sequence). The CDR3 DNA is TGTGCCAGCAGCTTAGGATGGGGAGATACTAGCACAGATACGCAGTATTTT. It codes for CASSLGWGDTSTDTQYF.

The chain is built from TRBV12-5 and TRBJ2-1, with 9 bases that match TRBD1. The junction had 11 bases not matched to a gene; V was cut back by 6 bases and J by 8 bases. This CDR3 region has 15 residues. Germline V CDR1 and CDR2: LGHNT, FRNRAP. For the CDR3, the DNA is TGTGCTAGTGGCCTCCAGGGGACAGGGATCGATGAGCAGTTCTTC. This encodes CASGLQGTGIDEQFF.

This CDR3 reads CASSGQGRNEQFF. Here the CDR3 DNA reads TGTGCCAGCTCGGGACAGGGGAGGAATGAGCAGTTCTTC. The V gene is TRBV7-9, the J gene TRBJ2-1; 10 bases match TRBD1. CDR1 and CDR2 (germline): SEHNR, FQNEAQ (reference sequence). The CDR3 extends over 13 amino acids. V was pared by 8 bases and J by 7 bases, with 5 bases of the junction left unmatched.

The V gene is TRBV19, the J gene TRBJ1-6; 9 nucleotides line up with TRBD1. This CDR3 is built from 14 residues. Germline V gene sequence: CDR1 LNHDA, CDR2 SQIVND (reference sequence). The V and J ends lost 10 bases and 7 bases, in that order; junction bases with no gene match: 8. The CDR3 coding sequence is TGTGCCACCAAAGAACAGGGGGCAAATTCACCCCTCCACTTT. Translating gives CATKEQGANSPLHF.

This clone was seen a single time. This chain connects TRBV2 to TRBJ2-7; TRBD1 aligns across 7 bases. Looked up from germline, CDR1 is SNHLY and CDR2 is FYNNEI. J gave up 3 bases and V 6 bases, and 8 bases lay outside the gene matches. This CDR3 has 14 amino acids. The CDR3 DNA sequence: TGTGCCAGCAGCTTCCGGGACAGAAGCTACGAGCAGTACTTC. Its protein product is CASSFRDRSYEQYF.

The rearrangement links TRBV10-3 to TRBJ2-2, with D unresolved. Trimming removed 4 bases at V and 6 bases at J, with 6 bases between. CDR3 length equals 12 residues. Germline values: CDR1 ENHRY, CDR2 SYGVKD. CDR3 sequence: CAISVAPGELFF. The CDR3 coding sequence is TGTGCCATCAGTGTCGCGCCCGGGGAGCTGTTTTTT.

The rearrangement joins TRBV19 to TRBJ2-2; D may be TRBD1 (5 bases). Germline-derived CDR1 and CDR2 are LNHDA and SQIVND (reference sequence). Trimming removed 3 bases at V and 4 bases at J, with 9 bases between. The CDR3 has 14 amino acids. The CDR3 nucleotides are TGTGCCAGTAGTATCCAGGGTCCCACCGGGGAGCTGTTTTTT. Its protein product is CASSIQGPTGELFF.

The chain employs TRBV30 and TRBJ1-5; possible D gene TRBD1, 5 bases. The CDR3 sequence is 16 residues long. Germline-derived CDR1 and CDR2 are GTSNPN and SVGIG (reference sequence). With 0 bases removed from V and 0 bases from J, the gap between germline ends came to 12 bases. The CDR3, as DNA: TGTGCCTGGAGTGTACCTGGGACTTATAGCAATCAGCCCCAGCATTTT. Its protein is CAWSVPGTYSNQPQHF.

The chain recombines TRBV19 with TRBJ1-5; D is perhaps TRBD1 (5 bases). Trimming removed 3 bases at V and 7 bases at J, with 16 bases between. Per germline, CDR1 LNHDA and CDR2 SQIVND (reference sequence). The CDR3 consists of 15 residues. CDR3 sequence: CASSIQAAQGQPQHF. The CDR3 nucleotides read TGTGCCAGTAGTATTCAGGCAGCCCAGGGACAGCCCCAGCATTTT.

Concerning this clone itself: An end of the junction differs from the germline gene, which may be a read error. The chain has TRBV7-9 and TRBJ2-7; 8 positions agree with TRBD1. The germline V gene has CDR1 SEHNR and CDR2 FQNEAQ (reference sequence). The CDR3 runs to 15 residues. CDR3 region: CSSSPGADRVYEQYF. The CDR3 nucleotides read TGTTCCAGCAGCCCAGGGGCGGACAGGGTCTACGAGCAGTACTTC.

This clone was recorded once. The chain joins TRBV19 to TRBJ1-4; D is perhaps TRBD1 (5 bases). Germline CDR1 reads LNHDA; CDR2 reads SQIVND (reference sequence). V dropped 3 bases and J dropped 3 bases, with 11 bases sitting between them. The length of the CDR3 is 15 residues. The CDR3 loop is CASSMGGTSNEKLFF. For the CDR3, the DNA is TGTGCCAGTAGTATGGGCGGGACTTCTAATGAAAAACTGTTTTTT.

This clone showed up just once. V gene TRBV2 combines with J gene TRBJ1-2; D is undetermined. Germline CDR1 is SNHLY and CDR2 is FYNNEI. The CDR3 spans 12 residues. Trimming took off 3 bases at V and 2 bases at J, with 4 bases between the two ends. CDR3 amino acids: CASSELNYGYTF. The CDR3, as DNA: TGTGCCAGCAGTGAGCTAAACTATGGCTACACCTTC.